Listed below are T cell receptor beta chains from one sample, sequenced in a study of CD8 T cells in Susac syndrome. TCRdb fed the immunoSEQ multiplex PCR reads into MiXCR, producing one record per CDR3 protein. The sample carries hundreds of thousands of distinct CDR3 sequences, around 83% recorded once. Material for sequencing was CD8+ T cells from PBMCs. Receptors were obtained from a human donor with multiple sclerosis. CDR3s include the opening cysteine and the closing phenylalanine or tryptophan. A D gene is named only where the DNA matches it firmly. The size entry is marked missing in some rows and otherwise reads once, few, many or a size class.

TRBV6-5,.,.,15,TRBJ2-7,TGTGCCAGCAGCCTAGACTCGGGACCCCTCTACGAGCAGTACTTC,CASSLDSGPLYEQYF
TRBV6-1,.,TRBD1,14,TRBJ1-3,TGTGCCAGCAGTGAAGGGGCAGGGGGATATACCATATATTTT,CASSEGAGGYTIYF
TRBV21-1,.,.,18,TRBJ1-4,TGTGCCGGCTCTGGACAGGACGAACAACAGCTCTCTAATGAAAAACTGTTTTTT,CAGSGQDEQQLSNEKLFF
TRBV10-3,.,.,14,TRBJ1-2,TGTGCCATCAGACCCCTTGGGGAGAACTATGGCTACACCTTC,CAIRPLGENYGYTF
TRBV7-8,.,.,21,TRBJ2-7,TGTGCCAGCAGCTTGGTACAATTTTCGACAGGGGACTACTACCCCTCCTACGAGCAGTACTTC,CASSLVQFSTGDYYPSYEQYF
TRBV20-1,.,.,14,TRBJ2-7,TGCAGTGCTAGAGATCCCCTTACTAGTTACGAGCAGTACTTC,CSARDPLTSYEQYF
TRBV30,.,.,15,TRBJ1-1,TGTGCCTGGAGTGATTGGGGGGTCTCGAACACTGAAGCTTTCTTT,CAWSDWGVSNTEAFF
TRBV27,.,.,14,TRBJ2-1,TGTGCCAGCAGTTTAACGGTTCACATGAATGAGCAGTTCTTC,CASSLTVHMNEQFF
TRBV28,few,TRBD1,14,TRBJ2-7,TGTGCCAGCCTCGCCCCCAGGGGGCCCTACGAGCAGTACTTC,CASLAPRGPYEQYF
TRBV7-9,.,.,16,TRBJ2-2,TGTGCCAGCAGCCATCCGGACAGACAGAACACCGGGGAGCTGTTTTTT,CASSHPDRQNTGELFF
TRBV28,.,.,15,TRBJ1-3,TGTGCCAGCAGGATCCAGGGCTCGGTTGGAAACACCATATATTTT,CASRIQGSVGNTIYF